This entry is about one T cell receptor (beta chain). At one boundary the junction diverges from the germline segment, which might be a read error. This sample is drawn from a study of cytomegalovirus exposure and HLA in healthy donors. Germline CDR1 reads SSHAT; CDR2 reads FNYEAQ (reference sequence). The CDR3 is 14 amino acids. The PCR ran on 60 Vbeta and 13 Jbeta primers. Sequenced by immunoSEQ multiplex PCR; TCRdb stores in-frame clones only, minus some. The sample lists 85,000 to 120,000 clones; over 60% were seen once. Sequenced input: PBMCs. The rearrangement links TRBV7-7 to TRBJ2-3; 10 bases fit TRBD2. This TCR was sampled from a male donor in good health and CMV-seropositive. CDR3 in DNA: TGTGCTAGCAGCTCCGGGACTAGCGTAGATACGCAGTATTTT. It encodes CASSSGTSVDTQYF.